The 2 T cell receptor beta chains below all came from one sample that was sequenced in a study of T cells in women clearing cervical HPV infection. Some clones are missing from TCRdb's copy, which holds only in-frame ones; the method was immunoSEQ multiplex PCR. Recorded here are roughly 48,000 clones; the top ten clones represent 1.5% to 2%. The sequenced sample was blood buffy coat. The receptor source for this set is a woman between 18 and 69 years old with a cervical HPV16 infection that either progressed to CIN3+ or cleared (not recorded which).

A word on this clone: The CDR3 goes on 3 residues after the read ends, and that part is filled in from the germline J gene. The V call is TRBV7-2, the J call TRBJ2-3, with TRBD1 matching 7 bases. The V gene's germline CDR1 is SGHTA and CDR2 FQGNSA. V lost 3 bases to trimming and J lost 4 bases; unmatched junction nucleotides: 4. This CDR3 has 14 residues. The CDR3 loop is CASSFRGRADTQYF. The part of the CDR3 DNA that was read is TGTGCCAGCAGCTTTAGGGGGCGCGCAGATACG. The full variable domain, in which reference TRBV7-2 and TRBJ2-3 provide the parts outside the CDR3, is GAGVSQSPSNKVTEKGKDVELRCDPISGHTALYWYRQSLGQGLEFLIYFQGNSAPDKSGLPSDRFSAERTGGSVSTLTIQRTQQEDSAVYLCASSFRGRADTQYFGPGTRLTVL.

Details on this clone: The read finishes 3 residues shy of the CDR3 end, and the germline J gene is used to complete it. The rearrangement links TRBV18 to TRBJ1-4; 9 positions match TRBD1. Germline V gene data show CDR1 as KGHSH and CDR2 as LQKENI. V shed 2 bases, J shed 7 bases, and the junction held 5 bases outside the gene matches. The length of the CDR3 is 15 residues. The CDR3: CASSPAGTGIEKLFF. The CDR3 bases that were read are TGTGCCAGCTCACCAGCCGGGACAGGGATTGAAAAA.